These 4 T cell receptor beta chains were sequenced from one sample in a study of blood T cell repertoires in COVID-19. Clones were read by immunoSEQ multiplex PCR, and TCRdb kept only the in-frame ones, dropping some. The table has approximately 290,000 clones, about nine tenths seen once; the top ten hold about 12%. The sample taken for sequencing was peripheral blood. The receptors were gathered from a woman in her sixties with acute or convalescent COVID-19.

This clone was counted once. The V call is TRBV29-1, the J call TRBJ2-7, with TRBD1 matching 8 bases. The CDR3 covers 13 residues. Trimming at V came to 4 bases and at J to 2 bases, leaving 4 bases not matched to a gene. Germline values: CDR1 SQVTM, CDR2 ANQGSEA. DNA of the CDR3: TGCAGCGTTGTAGCAGGGGGCCCCTACGAGCAGTACTTC. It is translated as CSVVAGGPYEQYF.

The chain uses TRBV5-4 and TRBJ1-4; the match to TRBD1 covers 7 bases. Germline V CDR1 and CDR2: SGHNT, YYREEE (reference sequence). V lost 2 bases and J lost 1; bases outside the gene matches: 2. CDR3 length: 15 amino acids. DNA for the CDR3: TGTGCCAGCAGCTTTAACAGGGGAACTAATGAAAAACTGTTTTTT. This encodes CASSFNRGTNEKLFF.

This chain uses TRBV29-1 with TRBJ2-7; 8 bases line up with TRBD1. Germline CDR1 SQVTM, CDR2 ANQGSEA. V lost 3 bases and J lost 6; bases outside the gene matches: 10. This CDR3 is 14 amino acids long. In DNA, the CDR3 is TGCAGCGTTGATCCAGGACAGGGAATAAGCGAGCAGTACTTC. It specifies CSVDPGQGISEQYF.

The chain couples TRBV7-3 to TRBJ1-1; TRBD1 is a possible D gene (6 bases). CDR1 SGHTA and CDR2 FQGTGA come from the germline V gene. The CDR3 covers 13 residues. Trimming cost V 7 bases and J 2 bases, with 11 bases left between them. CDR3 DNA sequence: TGTGCCAGCACCCAGGGGATAAACACTGAAGCTTTCTTT. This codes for CASTQGINTEAFF.